Listed here are 4 T cell receptor beta chains from one sample, sequenced in a study of blood T cell repertoires in COVID-19. The assay was immunoSEQ multiplex PCR, and TCRdb's table has in-frame clones only and misses some. The table lists roughly 250,000 clones, 82% of them singletons. Input material: peripheral blood. The receptors were gathered from a woman aged 70-85 years with acute or convalescent COVID-19.

The J gene is TRBJ2-2, the V gene TRBV10-3; D might be TRBD1 (5 bases). V was trimmed by 8 bases and J by 0 bases, leaving 10 bases between them. The CDR3 runs to 14 residues. Germline V gene data show CDR1 as ENHRY and CDR2 as SYGVKD. CDR3 protein: CAIPDRTNTGELFF. CDR3 DNA: TGTGCCATCCCCGACAGAACGAACACCGGGGAGCTGTTTTTT.

This chain joins TRBV19 and TRBJ1-2, with D maybe TRBD1 (6 bases). The V end was cut by 6 bases, the J end by 3 bases, with 20 bases between. Germline V CDR1 and CDR2: LNHDA, SQIVND (reference sequence). CDR3 length equals 16 residues. The CDR3 sequence: CASRLQGHTKDYGYTF. The CDR3 region has the DNA TGTGCCAGTAGGTTACAGGGACACACCAAGGACTATGGCTACACCTTC. The complete variable domain, with remaining parts taken from reference TRBV19 and TRBJ1-2, reads DGGITQSPKYLFRKEGQNVTLSCEQNLNHDAMYWYRQDPGQGLRLIYYSQIVNDFQKGDIAEGYSVSREKKESFPLTVTSAQKNPTAFYLCASRLQGHTKDYGYTFGSGTRLTVV.

CDR3 protein: CASSNRQAGTEAFF. The CDR3 DNA follows: TGTGCCAGCAGCAACCGACAGGCAGGCACTGAAGCTTTCTTT. The chain couples TRBV28 to TRBJ1-1; D may be TRBD1 (6 bases). CDR1 MDHEN and CDR2 SYDVKM come from the germline V gene. The CDR3 totals 14 residues. V was clipped by 6 bases and J by 4 bases, with 15 bases between them. Full variable domain (missing parts from reference TRBV28 and TRBJ1-1): DVKVTQSSRYLVKRTGEKVFLECVQDMDHENMFWYRQDPGLGLRLIYFSYDVKMKEKGDIPEGYSVSREKKERFSLILESASTNQTSMYLCASSNRQAGTEAFFGQGTRLTVV.

CDR3 in amino acids: CASSSGHSTSPLHF. The CDR3 DNA sequence: TGTGCCAGCAGTTCAGGACATTCCACTTCACCCCTCCACTTT. The rearrangement joins TRBV28 to TRBJ1-6; the D gene is possibly TRBD1 (5 bases). Germline V CDR1 and CDR2: MDHEN, SYDVKM. The CDR3 totals 14 residues. V shed 4 bases and J shed 9 bases, with 13 bases lying between them.